This TCR beta chain was sequenced in a study of shared T cell receptors in the human thymus. This clone has a handful of counts. The CDR3 has 18 amino acids. Trimming pared 0 bases from V and 6 bases from J, leaving 18 bases between. In germline, CDR1 is LGHNA, CDR2 YSLEER. Data came from immunoSEQ multiplex PCR; TCRdb stores just in-frame clones and leaves some out. Found here are over 650,000 clones, roughly 86% of them singletons; the top ten hold over 0.008%. The same sample was also studied in work on human thymus T cells. Turning to that study: Healthy Finnish infants undergoing corrective surgery for congenital heart defects provided the donor material. Resections from corrective heart surgery provided thymus tissue. Unrelated individuals were reported by related research to share highly overlapping thymic repertoires.

Sequencing used thymocytes. The chain uses TRBV4-3 and TRBJ1-6; no reliable D call. The origin of this receptor is a boy in the first two years of life with a congenital heart defect. The CDR3 loop is CASSQEIVPAYGNSPLHF. DNA of the CDR3: TGCGCCAGCAGCCAAGAGATCGTCCCCGCTTACGGTAATTCACCCCTCCACTTT.